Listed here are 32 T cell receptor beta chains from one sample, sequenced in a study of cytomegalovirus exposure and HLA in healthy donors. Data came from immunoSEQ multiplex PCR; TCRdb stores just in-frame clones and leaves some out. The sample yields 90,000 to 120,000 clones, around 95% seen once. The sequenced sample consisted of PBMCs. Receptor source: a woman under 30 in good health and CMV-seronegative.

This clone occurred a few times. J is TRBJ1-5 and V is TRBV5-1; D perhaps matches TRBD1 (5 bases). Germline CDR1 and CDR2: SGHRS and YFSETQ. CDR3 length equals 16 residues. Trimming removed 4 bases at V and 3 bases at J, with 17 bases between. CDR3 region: CASSAGGGGPNQPQHF. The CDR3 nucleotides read TGCGCCAGCAGCGCGGGGGGTGGGGGTCCCAATCAGCCCCAGCATTTT.

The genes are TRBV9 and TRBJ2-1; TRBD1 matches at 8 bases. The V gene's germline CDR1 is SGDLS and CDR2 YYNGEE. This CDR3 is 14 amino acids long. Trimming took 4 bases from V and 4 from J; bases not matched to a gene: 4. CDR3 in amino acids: CASSSRTGYNEQFF. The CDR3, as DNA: TGTGCCAGCAGCTCCAGGACAGGGTACAATGAGCAGTTCTTC.

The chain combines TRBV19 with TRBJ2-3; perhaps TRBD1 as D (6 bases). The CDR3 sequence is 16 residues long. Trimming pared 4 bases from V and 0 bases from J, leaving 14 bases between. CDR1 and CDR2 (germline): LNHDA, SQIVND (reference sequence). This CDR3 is CASSKPGHTSTDTQYF. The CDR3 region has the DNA TGTGCCAGTAGTAAGCCGGGACACACGAGCACAGATACGCAGTATTTT.

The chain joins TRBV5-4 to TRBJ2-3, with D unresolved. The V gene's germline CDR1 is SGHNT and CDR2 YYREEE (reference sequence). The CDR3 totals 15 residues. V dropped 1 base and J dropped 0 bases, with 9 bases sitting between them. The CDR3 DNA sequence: TGTGCCAGCAGCTTGAGGCCGACAAGCACAGATACGCAGTATTTT. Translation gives CASSLRPTSTDTQYF.

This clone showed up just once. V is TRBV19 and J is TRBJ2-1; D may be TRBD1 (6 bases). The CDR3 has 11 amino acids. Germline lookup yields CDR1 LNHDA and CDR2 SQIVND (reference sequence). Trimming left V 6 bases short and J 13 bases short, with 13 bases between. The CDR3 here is CASRIQGQQFF. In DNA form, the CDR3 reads TGTGCCAGTAGGATACAGGGTCAACAGTTCTTC.

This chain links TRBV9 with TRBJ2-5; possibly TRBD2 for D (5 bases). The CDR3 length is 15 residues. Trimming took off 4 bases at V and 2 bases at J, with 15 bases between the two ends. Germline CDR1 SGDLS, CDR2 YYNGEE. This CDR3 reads CASSPNPGLQETQYF. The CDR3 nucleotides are TGTGCCAGCAGCCCAAACCCAGGACTGCAAGAGACCCAGTACTTC.

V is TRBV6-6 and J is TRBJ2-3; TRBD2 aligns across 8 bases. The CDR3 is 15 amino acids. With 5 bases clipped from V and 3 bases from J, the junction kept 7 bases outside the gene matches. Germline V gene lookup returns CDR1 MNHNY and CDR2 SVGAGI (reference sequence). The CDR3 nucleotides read TGTGCCAGCAGTCCCAGCGGGGGCGGAACAGATACGCAGTATTTT. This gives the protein CASSPSGGGTDTQYF.

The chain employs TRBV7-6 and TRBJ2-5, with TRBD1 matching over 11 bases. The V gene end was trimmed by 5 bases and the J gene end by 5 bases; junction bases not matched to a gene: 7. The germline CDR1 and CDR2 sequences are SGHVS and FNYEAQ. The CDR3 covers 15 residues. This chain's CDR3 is CASSPWTGGLETQYF. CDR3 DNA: TGTGCCAGCAGCCCCTGGACAGGGGGCTTGGAGACCCAGTACTTC.

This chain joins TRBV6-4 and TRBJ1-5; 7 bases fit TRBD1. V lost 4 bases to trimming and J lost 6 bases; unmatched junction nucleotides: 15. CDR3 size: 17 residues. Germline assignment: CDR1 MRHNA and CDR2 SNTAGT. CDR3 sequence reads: CASSVDGQGVTSQPQHF. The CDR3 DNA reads TGTGCCAGCAGTGTCGATGGGCAGGGGGTTACTAGTCAGCCCCAGCATTTT.

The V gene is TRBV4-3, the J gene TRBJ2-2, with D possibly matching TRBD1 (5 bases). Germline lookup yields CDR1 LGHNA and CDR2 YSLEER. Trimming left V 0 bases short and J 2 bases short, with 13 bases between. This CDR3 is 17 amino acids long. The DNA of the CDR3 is TGCGCCAGCAGCCAAGATCTCGCAGGGTTAAACACCGGGGAGCTGTTTTTT. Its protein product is CASSQDLAGLNTGELFF.

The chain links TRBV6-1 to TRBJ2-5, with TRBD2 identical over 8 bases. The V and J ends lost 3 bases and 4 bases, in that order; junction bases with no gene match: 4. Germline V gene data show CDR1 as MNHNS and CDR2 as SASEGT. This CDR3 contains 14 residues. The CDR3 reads CASSERGARETQYF. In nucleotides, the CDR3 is TGTGCCAGCAGTGAGCGGGGGGCACGAGAGACCCAGTACTTC.

The CDR3 DNA reads as TGTGCCAGCAGCAAAACTAGCGGGGGAATTTGGGAGCAGTACTTC. Amino acid sequence: CASSKTSGGIWEQYF. The chain recombines TRBV6-5 with TRBJ2-7, with 11 bases lining up with TRBD2. The trim removed 6 bases at V and 7 bases at J, leaving 11 bases unmatched. CDR3 length equals 15 residues. Germline assignment: CDR1 MNHEY and CDR2 SVGAGI.

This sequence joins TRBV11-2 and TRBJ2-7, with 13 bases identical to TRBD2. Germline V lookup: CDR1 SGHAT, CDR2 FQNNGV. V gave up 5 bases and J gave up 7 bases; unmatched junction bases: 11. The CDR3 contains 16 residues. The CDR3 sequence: CASSQDLPGLAGEQYF. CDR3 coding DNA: TGTGCCAGCAGCCAAGATCTCCCGGGACTAGCGGGGGAGCAGTACTTC. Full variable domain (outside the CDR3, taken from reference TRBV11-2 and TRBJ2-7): EAGVAQSPRYKIIEKRQSVAFWCNPISGHATLYWYQQILGQGPKLLIQFQNNGVVDDSQLPKDRFSAERLKGVDSTLKIQPAKLEDSAVYLCASSQDLPGLAGEQYFGPGTRLTVT.

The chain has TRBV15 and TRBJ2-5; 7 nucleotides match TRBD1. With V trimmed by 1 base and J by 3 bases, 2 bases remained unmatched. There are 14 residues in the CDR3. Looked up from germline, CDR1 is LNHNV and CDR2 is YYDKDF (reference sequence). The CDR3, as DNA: TGTGCCACCAGCAGAGGGGACAGCAAAGAGACCCAGTACTTC. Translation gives CATSRGDSKETQYF.

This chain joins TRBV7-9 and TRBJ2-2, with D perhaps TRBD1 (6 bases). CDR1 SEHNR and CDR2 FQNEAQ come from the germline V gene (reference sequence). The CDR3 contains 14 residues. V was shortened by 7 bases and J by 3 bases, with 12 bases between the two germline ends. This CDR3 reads CASTLNRDTGELFF. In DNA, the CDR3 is TGTGCCAGCACCCTTAACAGGGACACCGGGGAGCTGTTTTTT.

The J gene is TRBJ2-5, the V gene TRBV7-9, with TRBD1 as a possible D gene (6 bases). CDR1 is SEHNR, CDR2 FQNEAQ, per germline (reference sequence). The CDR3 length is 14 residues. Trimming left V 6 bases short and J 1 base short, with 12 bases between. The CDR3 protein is CASSSGQTQETQYF. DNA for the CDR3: TGTGCCAGCAGTTCCGGACAGACCCAAGAGACCCAGTACTTC. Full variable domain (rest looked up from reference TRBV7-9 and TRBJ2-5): DTGVSQNPRHKITKRGQNVTFRCDPISEHNRLYWYRQTLGQGPEFLTYFQNEAQLEKSRLLSDRFSAERPKGSFSTLEIQRTEQGDSAMYLCASSSGQTQETQYFGPGTRLLVL.

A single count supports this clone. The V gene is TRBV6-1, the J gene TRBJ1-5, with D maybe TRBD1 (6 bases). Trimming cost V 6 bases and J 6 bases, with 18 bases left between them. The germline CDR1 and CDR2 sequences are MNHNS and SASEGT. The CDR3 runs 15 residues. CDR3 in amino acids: CASRGHLGVFQPQHF. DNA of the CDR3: TGTGCCAGCAGGGGACACTTGGGTGTTTTTCAGCCCCAGCATTTT.

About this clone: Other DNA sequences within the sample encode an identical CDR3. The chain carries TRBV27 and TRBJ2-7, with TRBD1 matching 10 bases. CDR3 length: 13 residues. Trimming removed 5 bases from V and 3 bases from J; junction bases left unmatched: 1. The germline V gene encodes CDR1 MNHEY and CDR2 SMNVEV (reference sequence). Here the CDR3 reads CASSRDRGYEQYF. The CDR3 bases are TGTGCCAGCAGTAGGGACAGGGGCTACGAGCAGTACTTC.

The CDR3 nucleotides are TGTGCCAGCAGCCCCGACAGAGACACTGAAGCTTTCTTT. Protein: CASSPDRDTEAFF. The J gene is TRBJ1-1, the V gene TRBV11-2, with D possibly being TRBD1 (5 bases). Deletions cut 5 bases from V and 3 bases from J, with 10 bases between. Germline CDR1 is SGHAT and CDR2 is FQNNGV. This CDR3 contains 13 residues.

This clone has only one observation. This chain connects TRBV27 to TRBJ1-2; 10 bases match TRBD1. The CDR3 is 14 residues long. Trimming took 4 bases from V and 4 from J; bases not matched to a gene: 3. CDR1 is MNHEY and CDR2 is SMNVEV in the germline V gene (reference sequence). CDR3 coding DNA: TGTGCCAGCAGTTGGACAGGGGGGGGCTATGGCTACACCTTC. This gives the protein CASSWTGGGYGYTF.

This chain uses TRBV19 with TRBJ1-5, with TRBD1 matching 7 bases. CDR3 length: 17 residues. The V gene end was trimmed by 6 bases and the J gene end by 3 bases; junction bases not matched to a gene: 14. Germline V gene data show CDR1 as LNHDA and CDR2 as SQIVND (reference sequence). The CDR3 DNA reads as TGTGCCAGTAGGACCGGTTGGACAGGTACTATCAATCAGCCCCAGCATTTT. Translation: CASRTGWTGTINQPQHF.

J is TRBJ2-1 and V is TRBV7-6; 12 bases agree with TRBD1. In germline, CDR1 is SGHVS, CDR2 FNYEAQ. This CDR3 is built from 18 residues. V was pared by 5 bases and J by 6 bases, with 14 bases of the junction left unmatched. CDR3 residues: CASSLFVLGQGAPNEQFF. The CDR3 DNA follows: TGTGCCAGCAGCCTATTCGTCTTGGGACAGGGGGCCCCCAATGAGCAGTTCTTC. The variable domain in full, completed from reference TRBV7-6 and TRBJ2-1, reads GAGVSQSPRYKVTKRGQDVALRCDPISGHVSLYWYRQALGQGPEFLTYFNYEAQQDKSGLPNDRFSAERPEGSISTLTIQRTEQRDSAMYRCASSLFVLGQGAPNEQFFGPGTRLTVL.

This CDR3 reads CASSQKIRRRNEQYF. The CDR3 bases are TGTGCCAGCAGCCAAAAGATTCGGAGGAGGAACGAGCAGTACTTC. The rearrangement uses TRBV5-6 and TRBJ2-7; TRBD2 might be the D (5 bases). The CDR3 is 15 amino acids. The germline gives CDR1 SGHDT, CDR2 YYEEEE. V was trimmed by 4 bases and J by 5 bases, leaving 19 bases between them.

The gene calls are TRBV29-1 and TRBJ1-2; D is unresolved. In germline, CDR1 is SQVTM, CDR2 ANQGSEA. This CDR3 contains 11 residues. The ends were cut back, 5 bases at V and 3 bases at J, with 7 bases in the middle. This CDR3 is CSVNFDYGYTF. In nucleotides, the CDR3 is TGCAGCGTTAATTTCGACTATGGCTACACCTTC.

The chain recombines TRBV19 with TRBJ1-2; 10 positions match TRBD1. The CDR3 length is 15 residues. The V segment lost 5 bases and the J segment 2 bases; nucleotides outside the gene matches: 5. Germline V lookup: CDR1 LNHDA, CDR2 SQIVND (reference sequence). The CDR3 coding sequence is TGTGCCAGTAGTCCTCGGGACAGGGGAAACTATGGCTACACCTTC. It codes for CASSPRDRGNYGYTF.

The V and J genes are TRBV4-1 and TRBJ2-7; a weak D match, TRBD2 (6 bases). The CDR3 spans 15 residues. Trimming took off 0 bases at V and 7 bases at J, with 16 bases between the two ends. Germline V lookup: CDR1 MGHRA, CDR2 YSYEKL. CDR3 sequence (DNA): TGCGCCAGCAGCCAAGATGGTGCAGGGAGGTCTGAGCAGTACTTC. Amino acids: CASSQDGAGRSEQYF.

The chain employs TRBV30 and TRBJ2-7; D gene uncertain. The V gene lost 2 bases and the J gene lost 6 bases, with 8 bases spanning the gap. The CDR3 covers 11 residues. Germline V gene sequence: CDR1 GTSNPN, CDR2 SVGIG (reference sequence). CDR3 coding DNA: TGTGCCTGGAGTTGGAGAGTCGAGCAGTACTTC. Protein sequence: CAWSWRVEQYF. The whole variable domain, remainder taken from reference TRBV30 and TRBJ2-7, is SQTIHQWPATLVQPVGSPLSLECTVEGTSNPNLYWYRQAAGRGLQLLFYSVGIGQISSEVPQNLSASRPQDRQFILSSKKLLLSDSGFYLCAWSWRVEQYFGPGTRLTVT.

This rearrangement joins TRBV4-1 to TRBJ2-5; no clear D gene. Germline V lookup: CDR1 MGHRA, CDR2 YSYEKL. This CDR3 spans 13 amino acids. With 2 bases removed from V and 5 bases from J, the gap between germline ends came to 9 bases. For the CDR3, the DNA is TGCGCCAGCAGCCAACATCACGAGGAGACCCAGTACTTC. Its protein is CASSQHHEETQYF.

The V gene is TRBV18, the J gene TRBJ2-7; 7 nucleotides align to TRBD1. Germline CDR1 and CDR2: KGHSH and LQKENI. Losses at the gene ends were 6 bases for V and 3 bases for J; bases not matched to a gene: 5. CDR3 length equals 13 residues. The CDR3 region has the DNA TGTGCCAGCTCTCCGGGACAGAGCTACGAGCAGTACTTC. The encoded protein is CASSPGQSYEQYF.

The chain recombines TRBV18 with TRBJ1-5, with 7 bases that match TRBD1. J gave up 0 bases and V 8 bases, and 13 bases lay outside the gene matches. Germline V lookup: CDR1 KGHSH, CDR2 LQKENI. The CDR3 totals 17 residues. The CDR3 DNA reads TGTGCCAGCCCTAGGGGGCCGGTGGGATATAGCAATCAGCCCCAGCATTTT. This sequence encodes CASPRGPVGYSNQPQHF.

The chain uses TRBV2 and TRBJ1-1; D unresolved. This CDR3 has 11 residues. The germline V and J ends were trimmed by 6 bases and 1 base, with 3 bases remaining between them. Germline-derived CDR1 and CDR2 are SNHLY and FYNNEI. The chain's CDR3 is CASSQNTEAFF. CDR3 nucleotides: TGTGCCAGCAGCCAGAACACTGAAGCTTTCTTT.

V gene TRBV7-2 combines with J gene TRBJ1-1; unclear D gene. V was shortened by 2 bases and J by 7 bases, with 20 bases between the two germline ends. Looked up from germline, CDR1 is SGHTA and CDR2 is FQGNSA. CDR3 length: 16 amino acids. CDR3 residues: CASSLRIMRDANEAFF. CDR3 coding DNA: TGTGCCAGCAGCTTAAGGATAATGAGGGATGCCAATGAAGCTTTCTTT.